These T cell receptor beta chains were read from a single sample in a study. A single record per CDR3 protein comes from TCRdb applying MiXCR to the 5' RACE reads. The table includes about 64,000 distinct CDR3 sequences, approximately 23% detected once. Sequences were obtained from memory CD4+ T cells sorted from a lymph node. The receptors derive from a female donor with breast cancer. Each CDR3 is given with its conserved first and last residue. A D gene is named only where the DNA matches it firmly. Clone size is shown for a subset of rows, as once, few, many or a class of expanded clone.

CDR3aa: CSARTGIDQPQHF
CDR3nt: TGCAGCGCCAGGACAGGGATCGATCAGCCCCAGCATTTT
v_gene: TRBV29-1
d_gene: TRBD1
abundance: .
j_gene: TRBJ1-5

CDR3aa: CASALTGADNQPQHF
CDR3nt: TGTGCCAGCGCGCTTACAGGGGCAGACAATCAGCCCCAGCATTTT
v_gene: TRBV6-1
d_gene: TRBD1
abundance: .
j_gene: TRBJ1-5

CDR3aa: CSARDQRAANQPQHF
CDR3nt: TGCAGTGCTAGAGATCAAAGGGCCGCGAATCAGCCCCAGCATTTT
v_gene: TRBV20-1
d_gene: .
abundance: few
j_gene: TRBJ1-5

CDR3aa: CAISARTSGLFQETQYF
CDR3nt: TGTGCCATCAGCGCCCGGACTAGCGGGCTTTTCCAAGAGACCCAGTACTTC
v_gene: TRBV10-3
d_gene: TRBD2
abundance: .
j_gene: TRBJ2-5

CDR3aa: CASSELEMQYF
CDR3nt: TGTGCCAGCAGTGAATTAGAAATGCAGTATTTT
v_gene: TRBV25-1
d_gene: .
abundance: many
j_gene: TRBJ2-3

CDR3aa: CASSLGTDNSPLHF
CDR3nt: TGTGCCAGCAGCCTAGGGACAGATAATTCACCCCTCCACTTT
v_gene: TRBV7-3
d_gene: TRBD1
abundance: few
j_gene: TRBJ1-6

CDR3aa: CASIRGGTANTGELFF
CDR3nt: TGTGCCAGCATCAGAGGGGGTACCGCGAACACCGGGGAGCTGTTTTTT
v_gene: TRBV5-5
d_gene: .
abundance: .
j_gene: TRBJ2-2

CDR3aa: CASSLYLSETQYF
CDR3nt: TGTGCCAGCAGCTTGTATCTATCCGAGACCCAGTACTTC
v_gene: TRBV5-4
d_gene: .
abundance: few
j_gene: TRBJ2-5

CDR3aa: CASSEATGGNTEALF
CDR3nt: TGTGCCAGCAGTGAAGCGACAGGGGGCAACACTGAAGCTCTCTTT
v_gene: TRBV6-1
d_gene: TRBD1
abundance: .
j_gene: TRBJ1-1

CDR3aa: CASSPEGTGELFF
CDR3nt: TGTGCCAGCAGCCCCGAAGGAACCGGGGAGCTGTTTTTT
v_gene: TRBV7-9
d_gene: .
abundance: few
j_gene: TRBJ2-2

CDR3aa: CASSFGRTGGQETQYF
CDR3nt: TGCGCCAGCAGCTTTGGCCGGACAGGGGGGCAAGAGACCCAGTACTTC
v_gene: TRBV5-1
d_gene: TRBD1
abundance: many
j_gene: TRBJ2-5

CDR3aa: CASSLGIGSYNEQFF
CDR3nt: TGTGCCAGCAGCTTAGGGATCGGGAGTTACAATGAGCAGTTCTTC
v_gene: TRBV7-8
d_gene: .
abundance: .
j_gene: TRBJ2-1

CDR3aa: CASSPNPPRGDTQYF
CDR3nt: TGTGCCAGCAGCCCTAACCCGCCACGAGGTGATACGCAGTATTTT
v_gene: TRBV5-4
d_gene: .
abundance: few
j_gene: TRBJ2-3

CDR3aa: CASSLGTVQETQYF
CDR3nt: TGCGCCAGCAGCTTAGGGACGGTCCAAGAGACCCAGTACTTC
v_gene: TRBV5-1
d_gene: .
abundance: once
j_gene: TRBJ2-5

CDR3aa: CATSGDSNEQFF
CDR3nt: TGTGCCACCAGTGGTGACAGCAATGAGCAGTTCTTC
v_gene: TRBV24-1
d_gene: .
abundance: many
j_gene: TRBJ2-1

CDR3aa: CASARANSYEQYF
CDR3nt: TGTGCCAGCGCCCGGGCCAACTCCTACGAGCAGTACTTC
v_gene: TRBV6-2/TRBV6-3
d_gene: .
abundance: .
j_gene: TRBJ2-7

CDR3aa: CSVRGTSGFYGGEQYF
CDR3nt: TGCAGCGTCCGAGGGACTAGCGGGTTTTACGGCGGCGAGCAGTACTTC
v_gene: TRBV29-1
d_gene: TRBD2
abundance: .
j_gene: TRBJ2-7

CDR3aa: CASSYADTYGYTF
CDR3nt: TGTGCCAGCAGTTACGCGGACACCTATGGCTACACCTTC
v_gene: TRBV6-5
d_gene: .
abundance: few
j_gene: TRBJ1-2

CDR3aa: CSAVQQETQYF
CDR3nt: TGCAGTGCTGTACAGCAAGAGACCCAGTACTTC
v_gene: TRBV20-1
d_gene: .
abundance: many
j_gene: TRBJ2-5

CDR3aa: CASSPPRGQFF
CDR3nt: TGTGCCAGCAGCCCGCCGCGTGGGCAGTTCTTC
v_gene: TRBV7-9
d_gene: .
abundance: many
j_gene: TRBJ2-1

CDR3aa: CASSLAQYTYEQYF
CDR3nt: TGTGCCAGCAGCTTAGCTCAGTATACCTACGAGCAGTACTTC
v_gene: TRBV7-8
d_gene: .
abundance: .
j_gene: TRBJ2-7

CDR3aa: CSARVDRLTFF
CDR3nt: TGCAGTGCTAGAGTCGACAGGTTGACTTTCTTT
v_gene: TRBV20-1
d_gene: .
abundance: .
j_gene: TRBJ1-1

CDR3aa: CASSLGSTDTQYF
CDR3nt: TGCGCCAGCAGCTTGGGTAGCACAGATACGCAGTATTTT
v_gene: TRBV5-1
d_gene: .
abundance: .
j_gene: TRBJ2-3

CDR3aa: CASSESGPHGYTF
CDR3nt: TGTGCCAGCAGTGAATCAGGGCCGCATGGCTACACCTTC
v_gene: TRBV6-1
d_gene: .
abundance: many
j_gene: TRBJ1-2

CDR3aa: CASSDYTSGGYNEQFF
CDR3nt: TGCGCCAGCAGCGATTATACTAGCGGGGGTTACAATGAGCAGTTCTTC
v_gene: TRBV5-1
d_gene: TRBD2
abundance: many
j_gene: TRBJ2-1

CDR3aa: CSSRDSGTGELFF
CDR3nt: TGCAGCTCCCGGGACAGTGGCACCGGGGAGCTGTTTTTT
v_gene: TRBV29-1
d_gene: TRBD1
abundance: .
j_gene: TRBJ2-2

CDR3aa: CSASPPERPQHF
CDR3nt: TGCAGTGCTTCACCCCCCGAGAGGCCCCAGCATTTT
v_gene: TRBV20-1
d_gene: .
abundance: .
j_gene: TRBJ1-5

CDR3aa: CASRPGQAGAEAFF
CDR3nt: TGTGCCAGCAGACCGGGACAGGCTGGGGCTGAAGCTTTCTTT
v_gene: TRBV2
d_gene: TRBD1
abundance: .
j_gene: TRBJ1-1

CDR3aa: CAWRDARSGFTDTQYF
CDR3nt: TGTGCCTGGAGAGACGCACGAAGCGGGTTTACAGATACGCAGTATTTT
v_gene: TRBV30
d_gene: .
abundance: .
j_gene: TRBJ2-3

CDR3aa: CASSFGQPRETQYF
CDR3nt: TGCGCCAGCAGCTTCGGACAGCCCCGGGAGACCCAGTACTTC
v_gene: TRBV5-1
d_gene: .
abundance: .
j_gene: TRBJ2-5

CDR3aa: CASSYSLAQETQYF
CDR3nt: TGTGCCAGCAGTTACTCGCTTGCTCAAGAGACCCAGTACTTC
v_gene: TRBV6-6
d_gene: .
abundance: once
j_gene: TRBJ2-5

CDR3aa: CSVPGASQETQYF
CDR3nt: TGCAGCGTCCCGGGGGCTTCACAAGAGACCCAGTACTTC
v_gene: TRBV29-1
d_gene: .
abundance: many
j_gene: TRBJ2-5

CDR3aa: CSAREMGRETQYF
CDR3nt: TGCAGTGCTAGAGAGATGGGTAGGGAGACCCAGTACTTC
v_gene: TRBV20-1
d_gene: .
abundance: .
j_gene: TRBJ2-5

CDR3aa: CASSVEYSGSRGTQYF
CDR3nt: TGTGCCAGCAGCGTAGAGTATAGCGGGAGCCGGGGTACGCAGTATTTT
v_gene: TRBV9
d_gene: TRBD2
abundance: .
j_gene: TRBJ2-3

CDR3aa: CASSLGRTSGGNERFF
CDR3nt: TGCGCCAGCAGCTTGGGAAGGACTAGCGGGGGGAATGAGCGGTTCTTC
v_gene: TRBV5-1
d_gene: TRBD2
abundance: .
j_gene: TRBJ2-1

CDR3aa: CSAPLAGVIDTQYF
CDR3nt: TGCAGTGCTCCCCTAGCGGGAGTCATAGATACGCAGTATTTT
v_gene: TRBV20-1
d_gene: TRBD2
abundance: few
j_gene: TRBJ2-3

CDR3aa: CASSQYGPAGVRETQYF
CDR3nt: TGCGCCAGCAGCCAATACGGACCGGCGGGGGTGCGAGAGACCCAGTACTTC
v_gene: TRBV4-1
d_gene: TRBD2
abundance: few
j_gene: TRBJ2-5

CDR3aa: CASSEALRDSASGYTF
CDR3nt: TGTGCCAGCAGCGAAGCGCTTAGGGACAGTGCTTCTGGCTACACCTTC
v_gene: TRBV6-1
d_gene: TRBD1
abundance: .
j_gene: TRBJ1-2

CDR3aa: CASSFRTYNEQFF
CDR3nt: TGCGCCAGCAGCTTCCGAACCTACAATGAGCAGTTCTTC
v_gene: TRBV5-1
d_gene: .
abundance: few
j_gene: TRBJ2-1

CDR3aa: CASSLLRGGAAGYTF
CDR3nt: TGTGCCAGCAGCTTATTACGCGGGGGGGCCGCTGGCTACACCTTC
v_gene: TRBV7-2
d_gene: .
abundance: few
j_gene: TRBJ1-2

CDR3aa: CATSREGQHSHEQYF
CDR3nt: TGTGCCACCAGCAGAGAAGGGCAGCACTCCCACGAGCAGTACTTC
v_gene: TRBV15
d_gene: .
abundance: once
j_gene: TRBJ2-7

CDR3aa: CASSEGTAWGEKLFF
CDR3nt: TGTGCCAGCAGCGAGGGGACAGCATGGGGGGAAAAACTGTTTTTT
v_gene: TRBV6-1
d_gene: TRBD1
abundance: .
j_gene: TRBJ1-4

CDR3aa: CASSYRTSTGELFF
CDR3nt: TGTGCCAGCAGTTACAGGACAAGCACCGGGGAGCTGTTTTTT
v_gene: TRBV6-1
d_gene: .
abundance: .
j_gene: TRBJ2-2

CDR3aa: CASSPGQGAVEAFF
CDR3nt: TGTGCCAGCAGCCCGGGACAGGGGGCAGTTGAAGCTTTCTTT
v_gene: TRBV6-1
d_gene: TRBD1
abundance: many
j_gene: TRBJ1-1

CDR3aa: CSVEDSWGEQYF
CDR3nt: TGCAGCGTTGAAGATAGCTGGGGCGAGCAGTACTTC
v_gene: TRBV29-1
d_gene: .
abundance: many
j_gene: TRBJ2-7

CDR3aa: CASSQGLGRGPLNFYNEQFF
CDR3nt: TGCGCCAGCAGCCAAGGGCTCGGCAGGGGCCCTCTTAATTTCTACAATGAGCAGTTCTTC
v_gene: TRBV4-3
d_gene: .
abundance: .
j_gene: TRBJ2-1

CDR3aa: CSAGTSGNFYNEQFF
CDR3nt: TGCAGTGCCGGGACTAGCGGGAATTTTTACAATGAGCAGTTCTTC
v_gene: TRBV20-1
d_gene: TRBD2
abundance: .
j_gene: TRBJ2-1

CDR3aa: CASSYRQDPQETQYF
CDR3nt: TGCGCCAGCAGCTACCGACAGGACCCTCAAGAGACCCAGTACTTC
v_gene: TRBV5-1
d_gene: .
abundance: many
j_gene: TRBJ2-5

CDR3aa: CSVEDRDSRETQYF
CDR3nt: TGCAGCGTTGAAGATCGGGACAGCCGGGAGACCCAGTACTTC
v_gene: TRBV29-1
d_gene: TRBD1
abundance: few
j_gene: TRBJ2-5

CDR3aa: CATSDLTGTSFYNEQFF
CDR3nt: TGTGCCACCAGTGACCTAACCGGGACTAGCTTCTACAATGAGCAGTTCTTC
v_gene: TRBV24-1
d_gene: TRBD2
abundance: .
j_gene: TRBJ2-1

CDR3aa: CASTPQGQMNSPLHF
CDR3nt: TGTGCCAGCACCCCCCAGGGACAGATGAATTCACCCCTCCACTTT
v_gene: TRBV6-1
d_gene: TRBD1
abundance: .
j_gene: TRBJ1-6

CDR3aa: CASEAGLSNQPQHF
CDR3nt: TGTGCCAGCGAGGCAGGGCTTAGCAATCAGCCCCAGCATTTT
v_gene: TRBV5-5
d_gene: .
abundance: .
j_gene: TRBJ1-5

CDR3aa: CASSLGPGLAGASYNEQFF
CDR3nt: TGCGCCAGCAGCTTGGGGCCGGGACTAGCGGGAGCCTCCTACAATGAACAGTTCTTC
v_gene: TRBV5-1
d_gene: TRBD2
abundance: .
j_gene: TRBJ2-1

CDR3aa: CASSPSGTYGYTF
CDR3nt: TGTGCCAGCAGCCCCTCGGGGACCTATGGCTACACCTTC
v_gene: TRBV7-9
d_gene: .
abundance: many
j_gene: TRBJ1-2

CDR3aa: CASSSGTNTEAFF
CDR3nt: TGTGCCAGCAGTTCCGGCACGAACACTGAAGCTTTCTTT
v_gene: TRBV6-5
d_gene: .
abundance: few
j_gene: TRBJ1-1

CDR3aa: CASRFRQGLANYGYTF
CDR3nt: TGTGCCAGCAGGTTTCGACAGGGATTAGCTAACTATGGCTACACCTTC
v_gene: TRBV6-5
d_gene: TRBD1
abundance: few
j_gene: TRBJ1-2

CDR3aa: CASRTRQGLAGAINTSYEQYF
CDR3nt: TGCGCCAGCCGCACAAGACAGGGACTAGCGGGAGCCATAAATACCTCCTACGAGCAGTACTTC
v_gene: TRBV5-1
d_gene: TRBD2
abundance: .
j_gene: TRBJ2-7

CDR3aa: CASSFRDFTDTQYF
CDR3nt: TGTGCCAGCAGCTTTAGGGATTTCACAGATACGCAGTATTTT
v_gene: TRBV11-2
d_gene: .
abundance: once
j_gene: TRBJ2-3